The T cell receptor (beta chain) under discussion was sequenced for a study of cytomegalovirus exposure and HLA in healthy donors (dated by TCRdb to the late 2010s). Turning to the overall study: According to an earlier analysis of 450 to 650 of the donors, about 179 million T cells yielded 117 million unique TCR beta sequences and about 280 Gb of sequence data. The number of donors typed differed by locus, with 629-630 for A, B, C, DRB1 and DQB1, roughly 520 for DQA1, 606 for DPA1, and around 430 for DPB1. To predict cytomegalovirus infection status, the study brought together high-throughput TCR immunosequencing, statistical association of individual TCRs with disease status, and machine learning. A later analysis re-analyzed previously published TCR beta repertoires from 650 to 800 donors and added high-resolution HLA genotyping to study TCR occurrence patterns. Because of strong linkage in the cohort, roughly five DR-DQ haplotypes were treated as single units for association and clustering. Across under 500 genotyped donors of the cohort, an average of approximately 240,000 unique TCR beta nucleotide sequences per donor were sequenced, and around 20% of those sequences were non-productive. The aim of the study was to test whether cataloging public T cell receptors could identify signatures of past pathogen exposure. HLA typing covered class I and class II loci at four-digit resolution. A separate validation cohort of roughly 130 different subjects was used in addition to the roughly 640-subject first cohort. Using immunosequencing, the study profiled T cell repertoires from roughly 650 subjects and related those repertoires to cytomegalovirus serostatus. Donor age, sex, ethnicity and CMV serostatus were compiled together with the repertoire data. In the later analysis, no new phenotypic data were used to find candidate immune exposures; instead, reliance was placed on TCR beta sequences and their occurrence across donors. An earlier analysis of 450 to 750 of the donors used high-throughput TCR beta sequencing to judge whether each TCR beta V gene segment behaved as functional or pseudogenic. Among the roughly 430 genotyped donors, around 81% belonged to the genetic ancestry cluster associated with self-reported Caucasian donors. Every discovery cohort repertoire had been produced on one sequencing platform. An early release covering more than 500 HLA-typed donors comprised about 300 gigabases of sequencing data and approximately 80 million unique TCR sequences. A later genetic analysis used genome-wide SNP genotypes for about 65% of the roughly 700 donors, treating that subset as a discovery cohort. On the study overall, not on this receptor specifically: Three of the identified cytomegalovirus-associated TCR beta chains were confirmed in vitro to be specific for cytomegalovirus antigens. A further reported finding was that TCR beta sequences accurately predicted the HLA-A and HLA-B alleles for most subjects in the first cohort. Linkage disequilibrium might explain the correlated functional status among segregating V segments, but an unknown experimental factor could not be excluded. An association between a missense DCLRE1C variant and V-gene and J-gene trimming of TCR beta chains was found in a later genetic analysis and replicated in an independent cohort. This cohort had only TCR beta chains sequenced, and the lack of alpha or paired-chain data limited which features could be detected. The sequencing pipeline was judged likely to have produced a cluster of highly shared sequence variants as a technical artifact. Most TCR sequences were observed very rarely across donors, whereas some public TCRs were present in many individuals. According to a later analysis, TCR association rates differed among HLA loci, with DRB1 alleles showing the most associated TCRs and HLA-C alleles showing the fewest. Some IMGT-functional V segments, including TRBV6-2 and TRBV6-3, could not be distinguished by the 87-base-pair reads and were therefore excluded. The presence/absence analyses assumed that sequencing depth was roughly uniform across donors, and that assumption may not be true. An earlier analysis of approximately 590 of the donors showed that most TCR beta V segments appeared in productive rearrangements either about 90% or about 30% of the time, which broadly matched IMGT annotations. For the cohort, immune exposure information was limited to CMV serostatus. In the study, 150 to 200 TCR beta chains were listed as associated with cytomegalovirus. A later analysis found that most CMV-associated TCR beta chains appeared HLA-restricted, with HLA associations seemingly driven largely by CMV exposure. The classifier was reported to diagnose cytomegalovirus status with high specificity and sensitivity in both the original and validation cohorts. Because some donors lacked HLA typing at each locus, the association tests relied only on the typed subset. According to a later analysis, parvovirus B19, influenza, CMV and Epstein-Barr virus appeared linked to several top co-occurrence clusters. According to a later genetic analysis, donors in an Asian-associated ancestry cluster had fewer N-insertions in productive TCRs than the approximately 670-donor mean. About 15 rarely observed V segments, including chromosome 9 orphons, were excluded from the earlier analysis of approximately 600 of the donors because counts were too low. Specific HLA alleles were associated with 15,000 to 20,000 TCR beta sequences at a false discovery rate of 0.05 in a later analysis. Assigning TCR associations to individual alleles was difficult when HLA alleles, especially DR and DQ, strongly co-occurred. The authors suggested that the approach could potentially be extended to other disease states and immunological phenotypes. In a later analysis, HLA-associated TCR beta chains were found to be more clonally expanded and to have lower generation probabilities than equally common non-associated chains.

Library generation was performed with the immunoSEQ multiplex PCR assay. The multiplex PCR relied on a mix of 60 forward primers for TCR Vbeta segments and 13 reverse primers for TCR Jbeta segments. The CDR3 region of rearranged TCR beta genes was amplified from genomic DNA with a multiplex PCR assay. On the Illumina HiSeq System, the amplified TCR beta libraries were sequenced as 87-base-pair reads. Regarding the original processing steps: A later analysis counted 75 million to 100 million unique TCR beta chains across the 500 to 850 repertoires, and roughly 9.9 million of these chains were shared by at least two donors. Raw reads were error-corrected and collapsed into unique sequences by a nearest-neighbor algorithm in which closely related sequences were merged to remove PCR and sequencing errors. V, D and J gene segments were assigned by aligning CDR3 sequences to IMGT reference sequences. For a sequence to be retained, a match of at least six nucleotides was required to both a V gene segment and a J gene segment. A rearrangement was called productive if the CDR3 had no stop codons and remained in frame with V and J, and every other rearrangement was called non-productive. CDR3 was defined according to IMGT convention as the region running from the second conserved V-encoded cysteine to the conserved J-encoded phenylalanine. The earlier analysis of roughly 590 of the donors excluded any sequence lacking an unambiguous match to a single V gene segment. An earlier analysis of several hundred of the donors called V segments functional above 56.7% productive rearrangements and segregating when the between-donor standard deviation exceeded 5%. To diagnose cytomegalovirus status from the catalog of TCR beta chain sequences, a statistical classification framework was built. In a later analysis, TCR nucleotide sequences were compared against IMGT/GENE-DB human TR gene sequences so that V and J genes could be assigned. A later analysis assigned CDR3 sequences and most-parsimonious VDJ recombination scenarios with the TCRdist pipeline. In a later analysis, every TCR beta chain was defined by the combination of its CDR3 amino acid sequence and its V-gene family, and reads without a unique V-gene family were dropped. As a way to deal with suspected cross-contamination and a sequencing artifact, a later analysis dropped under 600 nucleotide sequences that were highly shared and had low generation probability. A later analysis calculated a clonal expansion index for each public chain from normalized within-repertoire ranks of inferred template counts. In a later analysis, generation probabilities were computed using a VDJ recombination model fitted to out-of-frame rearrangements, and the results were checked against IGoR. In a later analysis, TCR-TCR, TCR-HLA and TCR-CMV co-occurrence was scored with hypergeometric tests, and a repertoire-size bias correction was applied to TCR pairs. To estimate false discovery rates, a later analysis permuted the HLA or CMV assignments 20 times. In a later analysis, co-occurring TCRs were grouped with DBSCAN, and TCRdist sequence similarity was added when clustering was performed within HLA-allele-positive subsets. For co-occurrence clustering, repertoires with fewer than 30,000 or more than 120,000 public chains were excluded, along with 4 to 6 repertoires with anomalous nucleotide sharing. In TCRdb, the immuneACCESS table is reduced to in-frame sequences with V and J assigned. These tables do not hold every clone; where another copy was compared, an unresolved V gene accounts for under half, and the others remain unexplained. That table gives V, J and clone size, and the DNA gave D and trimming. Present in this sample are 95,000 to 150,000 clones, roughly 63% of which were seen just once. The ten largest clones add up to 10% of the sample.

The cohort comprised fewer than 750 healthy bone marrow donors. Cohort members were all nominally healthy when sampled, although unrecorded immune exposures were likely present. The donor tested CMV seropositive and was one of the 289 seropositive cohort members. A peripheral blood sample was provided by each donor, and peripheral blood mononuclear cells were used for TCR beta sequencing. The Qiagen DNeasy Blood Extraction Kit was used to extract genomic DNA from the blood cell samples. The CDR3 has 15 amino acids, counting the end cysteine and phenylalanine. Just the 45-base CDR3 DNA is kept, in frame starting at base 1. CDR1 and CDR2 were assigned from the germline V gene as SGHVS and FQNEAQ. V loses 1 base, J loses 13 bases, and the germline ends lie 20 bases apart. As to this clone: Its target antigen remains unknown. No clone much larger than this one lies a single base away; base qualities are absent.

The chain links TRBV7-8 with TRBJ2-1, with TRBD2 tentatively as D gene (7 bases match). This TCR came from a man aged 40-50 years in good health and CMV-seropositive. Sample: PBMCs. The CDR3 region: CASSLESWAAGAQFF. The DNA sequence follows: TGTGCCAGCAGCTTAGAAAGTTGGGCGGCGGGGGCCCAGTTCTTC.